The source of this TCR beta chain is a study of blood T cell repertoires in COVID-19. The CDR3 length is 15 residues. CDR1 is KGHDR and CDR2 is SFDVKD in the germline V gene. The trim removed 4 bases at V and 7 bases at J, leaving 10 bases unmatched. As handled by the study authors: Cell counts per sample came from amplifying reference gene primers. Measured with immunoSEQ multiplex PCR; TCRdb has only the in-frame clones, and not every one. V, J and clone size are those of that table, while D and trimming were read from the DNA. The profile shows about 150,000 clones, around 84% of them singletons. The chain carries TRBV24-1 and TRBJ1-2; the match to TRBD1 covers 8 bases. The specimen was peripheral blood. The TCR was taken from a man aged 50-60 years with active or convalescent COVID-19. The CDR3 DNA reads as TGTGCCACCAGTGAAACCGGACAGGGTAGTCTTGGCTACACCTTC. It specifies CATSETGQGSLGYTF.